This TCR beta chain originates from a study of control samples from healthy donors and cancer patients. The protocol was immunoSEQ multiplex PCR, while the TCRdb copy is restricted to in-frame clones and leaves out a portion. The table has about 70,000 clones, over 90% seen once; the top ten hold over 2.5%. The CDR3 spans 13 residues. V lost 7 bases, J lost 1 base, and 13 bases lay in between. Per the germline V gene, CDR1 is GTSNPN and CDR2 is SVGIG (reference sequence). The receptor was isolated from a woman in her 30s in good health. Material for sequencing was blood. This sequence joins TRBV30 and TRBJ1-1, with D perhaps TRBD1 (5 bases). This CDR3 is CAYRWGANTEAFF. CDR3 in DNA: TGTGCCTACAGGTGGGGCGCGAACACTGAAGCTTTCTTT.